The 18 T cell receptor beta chains below were found in one sample sequenced in a study of blood T cell repertoires in COVID-19. Method: immunoSEQ multiplex PCR; TCRdb's copy keeps in-frame clones and lacks some. The table includes over 55,000 clones, about 87% detected once. Sequencing was performed on peripheral blood. These TCRs come from a human donor with active COVID-19. The donor label of this sample is uncertain.

The V call is TRBV7-2, the J call TRBJ1-2; 7 bases are a match to TRBD1. The germline V gene has CDR1 SGHTA and CDR2 FQGNSA. The trim removed 5 bases at V and 0 bases at J, leaving 6 bases unmatched. The CDR3 totals 15 residues. The CDR3 region has the DNA TGTGCCAGCAGCAGGGACAGCTTAGCTAACTATGGCTACACCTTC. Amino acid sequence: CASSRDSLANYGYTF. Combining the CDR3 with reference TRBV7-2 and TRBJ1-2 gives the whole variable domain GAGVSQSPSNKVTEKGKDVELRCDPISGHTALYWYRQSLGQGLEFLIYFQGNSAPDKSGLPSDRFSAERTGGSVSTLTIQRTQQEDSAVYLCASSRDSLANYGYTFGSGTRLTVV.

The chain recombines TRBV10-3 with TRBJ1-3; D is perhaps TRBD1 (6 bases). The CDR3 loop spans 14 amino acids. Germline lookup yields CDR1 ENHRY and CDR2 SYGVKD. Trimming shortened V by 9 bases and J by 2 bases, and 14 bases separated the two germline ends. Here the CDR3 reads CAITKQGAGNTIYF. The CDR3 DNA reads TGTGCCATAACCAAACAGGGTGCTGGAAACACCATATATTTT.

The chain joins TRBV6-2 or TRBV6-3 to TRBJ2-1; D is perhaps TRBD2 (6 bases). CDR1 and CDR2 (germline): MNHEY, SVGEGT. V was pared by 5 bases and J by 7 bases, with 12 bases between. The CDR3 is 13 residues long. The CDR3 reads CASSRDFMNEQFF. CDR3 nucleotide sequence: TGTGCCAGCAGTCGGGACTTTATGAATGAGCAGTTCTTC.

This sequence joins TRBV5-1 and TRBJ1-4; D is ambiguous. The CDR3 is 13 residues long. The germline V and J ends were trimmed by 0 bases and 3 bases, with 3 bases remaining between them. Germline values: CDR1 SGHRS, CDR2 YFSETQ. CDR3 protein: CASSLGANEKLFF. DNA for the CDR3: TGCGCCAGCAGCTTGGGAGCTAATGAAAAACTGTTTTTT.

The rearrangement uses TRBV25-1 and TRBJ1-4; no clear D gene. V was clipped by 4 bases and J by 0 bases, with 12 bases between them. This CDR3 has 16 amino acids. Per germline, CDR1 MGHDK and CDR2 SYGVNS. DNA for the CDR3: TGTGCCAGCAGTGGCGGGCCCATGGCAACTAATGAAAAACTGTTTTTT. Amino acid sequence: CASSGGPMATNEKLFF.

V gene TRBV3-1 (or the pseudogene TRBV3-2) combines with J gene TRBJ1-2; D might be TRBD1 (5 bases). The CDR3 runs to 13 residues. The germline gives CDR1 LGHDT, CDR2 YNNKEL (reference sequence). With 0 bases removed from V and 8 bases from J, the gap between germline ends came to 10 bases. The chain's CDR3 is CASSQDRQSGYTF. The CDR3 DNA reads TGTGCCAGCAGCCAAGATCGACAGTCCGGCTACACCTTC.

The CDR3 is CASSTATNEKLFF. CDR3 coding DNA: TGTGCCTCCAGCACAGCAACTAATGAAAAACTGTTTTTT. The rearrangement uses TRBV30 and TRBJ1-4; no reliable D call. Trimming left V 7 bases short and J 0 bases short, with 9 bases between. The CDR3 length is 13 residues. The germline CDR1 and CDR2 sequences are GTSNPN and SVGIG (reference sequence).

This rearrangement joins TRBV3-1 (or the pseudogene TRBV3-2) to TRBJ2-7, with D perhaps matching TRBD2 (5 bases). Germline V gene lookup returns CDR1 LGHDT and CDR2 YNNKEL (reference sequence). This CDR3 has 14 residues. With 4 bases removed from V and 4 bases from J, the gap between germline ends came to 14 bases. CDR3: CASSPSGLEYEQYF. In nucleotides, the CDR3 is TGTGCCAGCAGCCCGTCCGGACTCGAATACGAGCAGTACTTC.

The chain joins TRBV24-1 to TRBJ2-1, with 10 bases that match TRBD2. Germline V CDR1 and CDR2: KGHDR, SFDVKD. Trimming at V came to 2 bases and at J to 4 bases, leaving 7 bases not matched to a gene. This CDR3 spans 17 amino acids. The CDR3 spells CATSDWRLAGGYNEQFF. The CDR3 DNA follows: TGTGCCACCAGTGATTGGAGACTAGCGGGCGGTTACAATGAGCAGTTCTTC.

The V call is TRBV14, the J call TRBJ2-1, with TRBD1 as a possible D gene (6 bases). CDR3 size: 15 residues. Deletions cut 1 base from V and 8 bases from J, with 15 bases between. Germline loops: CDR1 SGHDN, CDR2 FVKESK. The CDR3 region has the DNA TGTGCCAGCAGCCAAGTTAATCAGGGGCTCCATGAGCAGTTCTTC. Translation: CASSQVNQGLHEQFF.

The chain employs TRBV11-2 and TRBJ1-5; tentative D call: TRBD1 (5 bases). Trimming left V 5 bases short and J 0 bases short, with 11 bases between. The germline V gene has CDR1 SGHAT and CDR2 FQNNGV. The CDR3 spans 15 residues. The CDR3 DNA sequence: TGTGCCAGCAGCCCTGACAGTAATAGCAATCAGCCCCAGCATTTT. Its protein is CASSPDSNSNQPQHF.

The V gene is TRBV5-4, the J gene TRBJ2-5; no clear D. Trimming took 7 bases from V and 0 from J, leaving 13 bases between them. CDR3 length: 14 residues. Germline values: CDR1 SGHNT, CDR2 YYREEE (reference sequence). The CDR3 DNA reads as TGTGCCAGCGCTTATCGCAGCGACCAAGAGACCCAGTACTTC. Translation: CASAYRSDQETQYF.

The chain joins TRBV9 to TRBJ2-1, with 9 bases aligning to TRBD2. This CDR3 spans 16 amino acids. Trimming removed 4 bases from V and 7 bases from J; junction bases left unmatched: 12. The germline CDR1 and CDR2 sequences are SGDLS and YYNGEE. This CDR3 reads CASSTYGTSSWNEQFF. The CDR3 bases are TGTGCCAGCAGCACCTACGGGACTAGCTCTTGGAATGAGCAGTTCTTC. Supplemented by reference TRBV9 and TRBJ2-1, the full variable domain reads DSGVTQTPKHLITATGQRVTLRCSPRSGDLSVYWYQQSLDQGLQFLIQYYNGEERAKGNILERFSAQQFPDLHSELNLSSLELGDSALYFCASSTYGTSSWNEQFFGPGTRLTVL.

The chain has TRBV7-9 and TRBJ2-1, with 13 bases lining up with TRBD2. CDR1 is SEHNR and CDR2 is FQNEAQ in the germline V gene (reference sequence). Trimming cost V 2 bases and J 4 bases; bases outside gene matches: 8. This CDR3 region has 18 residues. Here the CDR3 DNA reads TGTGCCAGCAGCTTAAGTGGGACTAGCGGGACGGTATACAATGAGCAGTTCTTC. This translates into CASSLSGTSGTVYNEQFF.

This chain links TRBV6-5 with TRBJ2-7; D uncertain. The CDR3 has 11 amino acids. Per the germline V gene, CDR1 is MNHEY and CDR2 is SVGAGI. V was pared by 7 bases and J by 0 bases, with 4 bases between. CDR3 residues: CASTNSYEQYF. The CDR3 DNA sequence: TGTGCCAGCACCAACTCCTACGAGCAGTACTTC.

The chain's CDR3 is CASSFFGSATNEKLFF. The CDR3 nucleotides are TGTGCCAGCAGTTTTTTCGGGTCAGCAACTAATGAAAAACTGTTTTTT. The chain combines TRBV28 with TRBJ1-4; D not resolved. Germline lookup yields CDR1 MDHEN and CDR2 SYDVKM. V lost 3 bases and J 0 bases, leaving 11 bases between the germline ends. The CDR3 has 16 residues.

The V gene is TRBV5-1, the J gene TRBJ2-5, with 7 bases aligning to TRBD2. CDR3 length equals 16 residues. Germline CDR1 reads SGHRS; CDR2 reads YFSETQ. Trimming at V came to 0 bases and at J to 3 bases, leaving 8 bases not matched to a gene. CDR3 sequence: CASSLGAPSGKETQYF. CDR3 bases: TGCGCCAGCAGCTTGGGGGCCCCTAGCGGAAAAGAGACCCAGTACTTC.

The chain is built from TRBV6-4 and TRBJ1-2; D call uncertain. The CDR3 length is 12 residues. Germline V CDR1 and CDR2: MRHNA, SNTAGT. The V and J ends lost 3 bases and 3 bases respectively, with 5 bases between them. The CDR3 region has the DNA TGTGCCAGCAGTGATACTGACTATGGCTACACCTTC. This gives the protein CASSDTDYGYTF.